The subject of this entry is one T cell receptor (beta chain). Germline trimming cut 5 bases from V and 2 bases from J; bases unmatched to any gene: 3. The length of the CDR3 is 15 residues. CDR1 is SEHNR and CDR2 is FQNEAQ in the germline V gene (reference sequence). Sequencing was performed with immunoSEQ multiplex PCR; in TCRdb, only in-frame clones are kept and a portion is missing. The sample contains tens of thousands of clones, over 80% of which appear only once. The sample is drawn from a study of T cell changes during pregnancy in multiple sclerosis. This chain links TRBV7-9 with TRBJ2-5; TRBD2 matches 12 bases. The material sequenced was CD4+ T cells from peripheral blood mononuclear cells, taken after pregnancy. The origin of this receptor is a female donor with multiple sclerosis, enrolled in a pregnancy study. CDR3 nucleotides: TGTGCCAGCAGCCTACTAGCGGGGGGTCAAGAGACCCAGTACTTC. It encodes CASSLLAGGQETQYF. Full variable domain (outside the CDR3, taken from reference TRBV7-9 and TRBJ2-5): DTGVSQNPRHKITKRGQNVTFRCDPISEHNRLYWYRQTLGQGPEFLTYFQNEAQLEKSRLLSDRFSAERPKGSFSTLEIQRTEQGDSAMYLCASSLLAGGQETQYFGPGTRLLVL.